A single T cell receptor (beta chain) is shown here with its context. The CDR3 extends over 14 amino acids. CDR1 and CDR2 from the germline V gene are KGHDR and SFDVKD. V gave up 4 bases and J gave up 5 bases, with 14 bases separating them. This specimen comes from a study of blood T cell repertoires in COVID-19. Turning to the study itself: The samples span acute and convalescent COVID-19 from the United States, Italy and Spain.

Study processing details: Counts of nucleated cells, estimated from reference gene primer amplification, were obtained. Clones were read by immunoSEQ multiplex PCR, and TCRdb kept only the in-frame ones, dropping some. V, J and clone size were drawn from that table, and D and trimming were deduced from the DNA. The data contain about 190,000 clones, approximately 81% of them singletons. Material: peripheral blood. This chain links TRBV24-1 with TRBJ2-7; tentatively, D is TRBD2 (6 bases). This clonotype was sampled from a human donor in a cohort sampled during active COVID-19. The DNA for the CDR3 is TGTGCCACCAGTGAACCGGGACTCTCTGACGAGCAGTACTTC. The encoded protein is CATSEPGLSDEQYF.